This entry concerns a single T cell receptor (beta chain). The antigen is undetermined. Lacking the conserved final phenylalanine or tryptophan, this CDR3 likely reflects a read error. The CDR3 length is 13 residues. Germline V gene data show CDR1 as MNHEY and CDR2 as SMNVEV (reference sequence). The entry originates in a study of T cell repertoires in cytomegalovirus infection. About the study: The study used recently identified HLA-C-restricted and well-studied HLA-B-restricted CMV epitopes. Evidence of both CMV infection and a matching HLA type came from public TCR beta signatures.

TCRdb independently ran MiXCR on the reads; one entry per CDR3 protein. The sample holds hundreds of thousands of distinct CDR3 sequences, almost 30% seen once. The input for sequencing was cultured PBMCs, taken from culture after CMV antigen stimulation. The sequence was obtained from a human donor in good health (CMV status not recorded). Some clones in this sample may be carry-over from other donors' samples. The genes are TRBV27 and TRBJ2-1; a possible D gene is TRBD1 (5 bases). The J call may not be correct, given that the DNA end is closer to TRBJ2-7. CDR3 DNA sequence: TGTGCCAGCAGTGGCTTCGCTCAGGGCGCGCAGTACGTC. This codes for CASSGFAQGAQYV.